This T cell receptor beta chain emerged from a study of T-cell reconstitution after alpha-beta-depleted transplantation in children. Unique molecular identifiers were incorporated into the prepared TCRbeta library. TCRdb independently ran MiXCR on the PCR reads; one entry per CDR3 protein. The repertoire includes about 360,000 distinct CDR3 sequences, 13% of them detected once, and 3.5% to 4.5% sits in the top ten. This clonotype has a handful of counts. The length of the CDR3 is 15 residues. Germline V gene lookup returns CDR1 MNHEY and CDR2 SVGAGI. The V gene lost 5 bases and the J gene lost 0 bases, with 13 bases spanning the gap.

The chain joins TRBV6-5 to TRBJ1-1; possibly TRBD1 for D (5 bases). The sequencing here drew on PBMCs, taken from the stem cell graft. The TCR comes from a human donor who donated a stem cell graft to a child with Fanconi anemia. The CDR3 region is CASSISQGMNTEAFF. DNA for the CDR3: TGTGCCAGCAGTATTTCTCAGGGAATGAACACTGAAGCTTTCTTT.